This T cell receptor beta chain was observed in a study of graft-versus-host responses after intestinal transplantation. On this clone: Its antigen is undetermined.

Germline CDR1 is SGHRS and CDR2 is YFSETQ. The V end was cut by 7 bases, the J end by 3 bases, with 11 bases between. The CDR3 is made up of 13 amino acids. Profiled with immunoSEQ multiplex PCR; TCRdb holds only in-frame clones, not every one. The sample has fewer than 100,000 clones, roughly 86% seen once. Study results and limitations: Within the allografts of patients who had graft-donor T cell macrochimerism, graft-versus-host to host-versus-graft clonal ratios were high. Marrow from the recipient contained GvH clones, some of which had appeared first in ileum or blood.

The sequenced sample was PBMCs, obtained 255 days after intestinal transplant. The chain has TRBV5-1 and TRBJ1-5; the D is unclear. The receptor was derived from a human patient who received an intestinal transplant, so some T cells may come from the graft donor. The CDR3 sequence is CASAVGLNQPQHF. The CDR3 coding sequence is TGCGCCAGCGCGGTAGGGCTCAATCAGCCCCAGCATTTT.